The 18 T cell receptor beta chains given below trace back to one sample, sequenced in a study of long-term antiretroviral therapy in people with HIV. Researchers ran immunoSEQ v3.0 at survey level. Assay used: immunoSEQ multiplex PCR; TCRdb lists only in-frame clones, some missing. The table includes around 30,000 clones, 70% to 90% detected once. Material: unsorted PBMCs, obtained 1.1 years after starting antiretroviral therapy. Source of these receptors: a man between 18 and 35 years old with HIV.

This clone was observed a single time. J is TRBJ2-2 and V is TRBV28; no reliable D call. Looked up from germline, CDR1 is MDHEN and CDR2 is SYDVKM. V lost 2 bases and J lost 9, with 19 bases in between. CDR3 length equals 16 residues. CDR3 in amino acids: CASSLGSAATVRELFF. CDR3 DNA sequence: TGTGCCAGCAGTTTAGGCTCGGCAGCGACTGTGAGGGAGCTGTTTTTT.

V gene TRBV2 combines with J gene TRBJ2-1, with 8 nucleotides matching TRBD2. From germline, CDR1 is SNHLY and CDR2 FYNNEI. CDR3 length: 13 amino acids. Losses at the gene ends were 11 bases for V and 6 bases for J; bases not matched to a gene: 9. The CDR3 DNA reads TGTGCCGGCTCGCGGGGGGCTAGCAATGAGCAGTTCTTC. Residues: CAGSRGASNEQFF.

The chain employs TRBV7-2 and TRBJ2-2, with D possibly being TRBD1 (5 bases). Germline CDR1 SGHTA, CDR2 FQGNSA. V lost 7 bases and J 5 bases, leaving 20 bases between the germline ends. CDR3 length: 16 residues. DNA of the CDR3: TGTGCCAGCACCAAGATATGGGGCAGGGTAACCGGGGAGCTGTTTTTT. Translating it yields CASTKIWGRVTGELFF.

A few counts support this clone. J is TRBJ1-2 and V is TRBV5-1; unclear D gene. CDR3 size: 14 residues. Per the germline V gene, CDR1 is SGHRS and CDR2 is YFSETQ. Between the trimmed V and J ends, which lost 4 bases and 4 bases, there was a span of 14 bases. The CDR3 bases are TGCGCCAGCAGCCCGGACGGGAATTCCTATGGCTACACCTTC. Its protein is CASSPDGNSYGYTF.

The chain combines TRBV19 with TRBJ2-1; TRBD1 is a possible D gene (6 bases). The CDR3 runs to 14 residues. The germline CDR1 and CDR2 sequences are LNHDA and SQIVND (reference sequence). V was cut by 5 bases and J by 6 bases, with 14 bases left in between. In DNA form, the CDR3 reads TGTGCCAGTAGTGCAAGGACAGCCCCCAATGAGCAGTTCTTC. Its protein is CASSARTAPNEQFF.

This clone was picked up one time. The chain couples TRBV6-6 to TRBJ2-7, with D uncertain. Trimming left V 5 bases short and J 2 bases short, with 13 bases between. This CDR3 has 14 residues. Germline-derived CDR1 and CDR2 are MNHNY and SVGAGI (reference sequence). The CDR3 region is CASSTPTGPYEQYF. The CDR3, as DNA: TGTGCCAGCAGTACACCAACTGGGCCCTACGAGCAGTACTTC.

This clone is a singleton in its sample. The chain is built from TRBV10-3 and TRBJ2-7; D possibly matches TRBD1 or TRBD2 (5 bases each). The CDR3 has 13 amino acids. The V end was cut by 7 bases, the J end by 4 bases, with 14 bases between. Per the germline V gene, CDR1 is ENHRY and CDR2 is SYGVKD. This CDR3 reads CAINPGPIYEQYF. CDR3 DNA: TGTGCCATCAACCCGGGACCGATATACGAGCAGTACTTC.

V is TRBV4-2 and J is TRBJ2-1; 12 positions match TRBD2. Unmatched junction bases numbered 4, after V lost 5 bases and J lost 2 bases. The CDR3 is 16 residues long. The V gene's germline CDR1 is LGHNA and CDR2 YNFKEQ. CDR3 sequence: CASSASGGEAYNEQFF. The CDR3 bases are TGTGCCAGCAGCGCTAGCGGGGGGGAAGCCTACAATGAGCAGTTCTTC.

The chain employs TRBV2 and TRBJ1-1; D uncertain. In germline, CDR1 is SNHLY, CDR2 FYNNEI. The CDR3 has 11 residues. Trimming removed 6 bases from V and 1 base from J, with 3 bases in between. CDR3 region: CASSPNTEAFF. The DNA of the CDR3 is TGTGCCAGCAGCCCGAACACTGAAGCTTTCTTT.

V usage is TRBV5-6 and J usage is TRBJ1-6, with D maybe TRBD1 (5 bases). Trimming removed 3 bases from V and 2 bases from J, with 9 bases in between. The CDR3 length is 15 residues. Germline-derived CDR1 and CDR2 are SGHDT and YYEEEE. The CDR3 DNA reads TGTGCCAGCAGCTATCGACAGACCTATAATTCACCCCTCCACTTT. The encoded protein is CASSYRQTYNSPLHF. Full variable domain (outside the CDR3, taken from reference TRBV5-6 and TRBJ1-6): DAGVTQSPTHLIKTRGQQVTLRCSPKSGHDTVSWYQQALGQGPQFIFQYYEEEERQRGNFPDRFSGHQFPNYSSELNVNALLLGDSALYLCASSYRQTYNSPLHFGNGTRLTVT.

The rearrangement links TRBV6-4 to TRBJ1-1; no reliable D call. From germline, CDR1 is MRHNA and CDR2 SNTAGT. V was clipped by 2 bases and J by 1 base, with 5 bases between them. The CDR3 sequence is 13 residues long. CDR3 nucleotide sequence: TGTGCCAGCAGTGACAGGGAGAACACTGAAGCTTTCTTT. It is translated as CASSDRENTEAFF.

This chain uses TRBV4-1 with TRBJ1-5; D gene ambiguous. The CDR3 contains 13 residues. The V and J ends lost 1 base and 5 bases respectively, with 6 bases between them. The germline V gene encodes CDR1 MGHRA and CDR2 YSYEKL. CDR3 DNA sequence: TGCGCCAGCAGCCAAGTTACCGATCAGCCCCAGCATTTT. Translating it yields CASSQVTDQPQHF.

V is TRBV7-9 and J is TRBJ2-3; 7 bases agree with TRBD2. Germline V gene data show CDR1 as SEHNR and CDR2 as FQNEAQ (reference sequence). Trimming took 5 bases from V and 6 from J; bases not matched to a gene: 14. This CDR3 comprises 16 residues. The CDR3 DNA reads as TGTGCCAGCAGCCCCGAGCGTTGGCGGGAGAGGGATACGCAGTATTTT. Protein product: CASSPERWRERDTQYF.

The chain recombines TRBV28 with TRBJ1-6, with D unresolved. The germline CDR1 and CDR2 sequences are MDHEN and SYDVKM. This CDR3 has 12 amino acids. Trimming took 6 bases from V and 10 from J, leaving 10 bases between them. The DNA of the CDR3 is TGTGCCAGCAGCAACCAAAAGTCACCCCTCCACTTT. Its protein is CASSNQKSPLHF.

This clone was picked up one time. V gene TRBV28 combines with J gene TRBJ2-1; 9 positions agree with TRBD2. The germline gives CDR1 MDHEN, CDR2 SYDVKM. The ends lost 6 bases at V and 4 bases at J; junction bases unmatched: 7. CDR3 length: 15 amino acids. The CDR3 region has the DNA TGTGCCAGCAGGTATAGCGGGAGACCTTACAATGAGCAGTTCTTC. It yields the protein CASRYSGRPYNEQFF.

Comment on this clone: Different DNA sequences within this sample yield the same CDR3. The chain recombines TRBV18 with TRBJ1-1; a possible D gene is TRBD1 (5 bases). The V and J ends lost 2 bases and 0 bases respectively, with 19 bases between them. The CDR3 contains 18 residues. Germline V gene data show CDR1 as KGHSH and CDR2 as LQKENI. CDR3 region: CASSPSNLIGRVNTEAFF. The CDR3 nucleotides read TGTGCCAGCTCACCAAGTAATCTAATAGGCAGGGTGAACACTGAAGCTTTCTTT. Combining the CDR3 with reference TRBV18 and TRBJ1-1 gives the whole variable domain NAGVMQNPRHLVRRRGQEARLRCSPMKGHSHVYWYRQLPEEGLKFMVYLQKENIIDESGMPKERFSAEFPKEGPSILRIQQVVRGDSAAYFCASSPSNLIGRVNTEAFFGQGTRLTVV.

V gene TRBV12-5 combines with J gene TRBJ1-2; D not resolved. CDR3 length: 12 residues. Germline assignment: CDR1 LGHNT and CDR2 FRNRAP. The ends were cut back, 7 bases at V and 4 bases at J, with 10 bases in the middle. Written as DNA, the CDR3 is TGTGCTAGTGCTTTCGATGCCTATGGCTACACCTTC. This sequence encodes CASAFDAYGYTF.

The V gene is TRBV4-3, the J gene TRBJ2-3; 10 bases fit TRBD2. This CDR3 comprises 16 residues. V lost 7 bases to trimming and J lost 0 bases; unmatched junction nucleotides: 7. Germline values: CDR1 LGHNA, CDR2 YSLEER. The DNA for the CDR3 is TGCGCCAGCAACCTTTCGACTAGCGGGAGCACAGATACGCAGTATTTT. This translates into CASNLSTSGSTDTQYF.